This T cell receptor (beta chain) was identified in a study of T cell responses to AZD1222 COVID-19 vaccine. Germline-derived CDR1 and CDR2 are SGDLS and YYNGEE. Germline trimming cut 2 bases from V and 5 bases from J; bases unmatched to any gene: 7. This CDR3 has 16 amino acids. Clones were read by immunoSEQ multiplex PCR, and TCRdb kept only the in-frame ones, dropping some. The sample includes 130,000 to 150,000 clones, more than 80% of them seen just once. The TCR originated in an adult in good health. The starting material was peripheral blood, obtained on day 0 of AZD1222 vaccination. The chain is built from TRBV9 and TRBJ1-1; 12 bases align to TRBD1. The CDR3 loop reads CASSVGTGGKGTEAFF. The CDR3 DNA is TGTGCCAGCAGCGTGGGGACAGGGGGCAAGGGGACTGAAGCTTTCTTT. Together with reference TRBV9 and TRBJ1-1, the CDR3 gives the full variable domain: DSGVTQTPKHLITATGQRVTLRCSPRSGDLSVYWYQQSLDQGLQFLIQYYNGEERAKGNILERFSAQQFPDLHSELNLSSLELGDSALYFCASSVGTGGKGTEAFFGQGTRLTVV.